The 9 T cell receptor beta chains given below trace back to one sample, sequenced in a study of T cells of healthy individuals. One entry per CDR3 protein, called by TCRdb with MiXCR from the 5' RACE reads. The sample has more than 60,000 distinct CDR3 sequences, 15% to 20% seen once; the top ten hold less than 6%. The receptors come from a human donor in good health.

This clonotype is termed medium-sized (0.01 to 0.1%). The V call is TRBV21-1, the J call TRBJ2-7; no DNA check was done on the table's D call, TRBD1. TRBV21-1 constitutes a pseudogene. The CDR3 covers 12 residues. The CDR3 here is CASSGTSYEQYF. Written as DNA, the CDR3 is TGTGCCAGCAGCGGGACATCCTACGAGCAGTACTTC.

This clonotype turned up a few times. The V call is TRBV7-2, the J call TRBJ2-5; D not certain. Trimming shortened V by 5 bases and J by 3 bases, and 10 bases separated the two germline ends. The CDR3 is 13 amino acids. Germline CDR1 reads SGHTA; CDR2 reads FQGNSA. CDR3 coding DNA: TGTGCCAGCAGCGCCGTCCGGGAAGAGACCCAGTACTTC. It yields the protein CASSAVREETQYF. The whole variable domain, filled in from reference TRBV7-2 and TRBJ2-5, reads GAGVSQSPSNKVTEKGKDVELRCDPISGHTALYWYRQSLGQGLEFLIYFQGNSAPDKSGLPSDRFSAERTGGSVSTLTIQRTQQEDSAVYLCASSAVREETQYFGPGTRLLVL.

As DNA, the CDR3 is TGTGCCAGCAGCTTTTTCAGGGACATCACCGGGGAGCTGTTTTTT. It codes for CASSFFRDITGELFF. The chain uses TRBV11-2 and TRBJ2-2; perhaps TRBD1 as D (6 bases). This CDR3 contains 15 residues. Trimming took 3 bases from V and 4 from J, leaving 12 bases between them. Germline assignment: CDR1 SGHAT and CDR2 FQNNGV.

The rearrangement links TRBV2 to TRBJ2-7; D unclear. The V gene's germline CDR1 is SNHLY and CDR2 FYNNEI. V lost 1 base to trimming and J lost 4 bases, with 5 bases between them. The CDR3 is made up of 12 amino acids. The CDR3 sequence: CASSEGRYEQYF. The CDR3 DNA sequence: TGTGCCAGCAGTGAAGGACGGTACGAGCAGTACTTC.

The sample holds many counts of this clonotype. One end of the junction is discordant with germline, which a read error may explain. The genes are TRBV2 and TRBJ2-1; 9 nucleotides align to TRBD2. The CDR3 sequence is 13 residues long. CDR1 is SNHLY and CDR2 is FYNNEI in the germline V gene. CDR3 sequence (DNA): TGTGCCAGCGGGCGGGAGGGCCTCGATGAGCACTTCTTC. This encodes CASGREGLDEHFF.

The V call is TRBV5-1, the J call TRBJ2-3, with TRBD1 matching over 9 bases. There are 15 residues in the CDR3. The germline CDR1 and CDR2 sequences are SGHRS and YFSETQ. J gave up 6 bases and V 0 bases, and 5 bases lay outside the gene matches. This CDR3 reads CASSLDGTGIDTQYF. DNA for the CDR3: TGCGCCAGCAGCTTGGATGGGACAGGGATCGATACGCAGTATTTT.

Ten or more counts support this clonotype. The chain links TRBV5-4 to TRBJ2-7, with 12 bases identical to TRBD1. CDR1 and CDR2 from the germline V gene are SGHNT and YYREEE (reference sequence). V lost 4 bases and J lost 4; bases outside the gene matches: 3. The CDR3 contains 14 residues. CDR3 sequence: CASSPGQGAYEQYF. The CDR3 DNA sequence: TGTGCCAGCAGCCCGGGACAGGGGGCGTACGAGCAGTACTTC.

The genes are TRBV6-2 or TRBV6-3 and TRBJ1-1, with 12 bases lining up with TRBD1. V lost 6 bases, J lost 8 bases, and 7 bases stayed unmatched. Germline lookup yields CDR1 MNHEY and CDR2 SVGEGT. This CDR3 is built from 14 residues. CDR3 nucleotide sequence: TGTGCCAGCAGACTGGGACAGGGGGCTTTGGAAGCTTTCTTT. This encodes CASRLGQGALEAFF.

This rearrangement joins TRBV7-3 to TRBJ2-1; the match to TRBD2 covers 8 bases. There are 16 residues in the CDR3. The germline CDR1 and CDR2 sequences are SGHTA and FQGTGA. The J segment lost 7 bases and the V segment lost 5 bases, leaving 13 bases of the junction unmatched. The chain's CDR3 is CASSILPGLVVNEQFF. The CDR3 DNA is TGTGCCAGCAGCATACTACCGGGACTAGTGGTGAATGAGCAGTTCTTC.